This TCR beta chain was profiled in a study of response to subunit inactivated influenza vaccine. The study's findings and limits: Only a handful of new T cells, the authors suggested, are recruited with each seasonal influenza vaccination.

Worth noting for this clonotype: No antigen is known for it.

This CDR3 has 13 residues. Per germline, CDR1 MNHEY and CDR2 SVGEGT. V lost 2 bases, J lost 3 bases, and 8 bases lay in between. In TCRdb, the RT-PCR reads were re-called with MiXCR into one record per CDR3 protein. The table has roughly 670,000 distinct CDR3 sequences, about 14% seen once. Specimen: PBMCs from blood, collected roughly 15 days before vaccination. The sequence was collected from a man aged 50 or older who received an inactivated influenza vaccine. This chain uses TRBV6-2 or TRBV6-3 with TRBJ2-7; maybe TRBD1 (5 bases). CDR3 sequence: CASSYGRDYEQYF. CDR3 sequence (DNA): TGTGCCAGCAGTTACGGCAGGGACTACGAGCAGTACTTC.